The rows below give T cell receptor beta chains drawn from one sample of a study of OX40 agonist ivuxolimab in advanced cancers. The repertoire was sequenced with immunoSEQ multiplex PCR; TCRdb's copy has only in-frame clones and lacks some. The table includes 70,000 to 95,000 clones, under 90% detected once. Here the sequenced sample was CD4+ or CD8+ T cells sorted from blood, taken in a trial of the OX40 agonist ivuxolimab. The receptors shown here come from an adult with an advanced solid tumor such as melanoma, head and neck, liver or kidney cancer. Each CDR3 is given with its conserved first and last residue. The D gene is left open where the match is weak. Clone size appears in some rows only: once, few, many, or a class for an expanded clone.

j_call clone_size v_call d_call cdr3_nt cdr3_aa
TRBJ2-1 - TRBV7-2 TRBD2 TGTGCCAGCAGCAGACTAGCGGGGGGGCAGCAGTTCTTC CASSRLAGGQQFF
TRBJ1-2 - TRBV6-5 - TGTGCCAGCAGTCCTGGCCGTACATTGGGGGGCTACACCTTC CASSPGRTLGGYTF
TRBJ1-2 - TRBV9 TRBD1 TGTGCCAGCAGCGGCGGTGACAGGGGCGGCTATGGCTACACCTTC CASSGGDRGGYGYTF
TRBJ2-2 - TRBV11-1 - TGTGCCAGCAGCTTAGCGCCTTCAGGGAACACCGGGGAGCTGTTTTTT CASSLAPSGNTGELFF
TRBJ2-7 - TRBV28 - TGTGCCAGCAGTGCTCGGGACCTCGAGCAGTACTTC CASSARDLEQYF
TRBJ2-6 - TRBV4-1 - TGCGCCAGCAGCCAAGAGGGAACGGCAGGCTTTGGGGGGGCCAACGTCCTGACTTTC CASSQEGTAGFGGANVLTF
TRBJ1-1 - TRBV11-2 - TGTGCCAGCAGCTTAACAGCTACTGCCACTGAAGCTTTCTTT CASSLTATATEAFF
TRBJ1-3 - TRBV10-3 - TGTGCCATCAGTGAGCGGGGGCCGAGCTCTGGAAACACCATATATTTT CAISERGPSSGNTIYF
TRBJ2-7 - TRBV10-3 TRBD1 TGTGCCATTAGAGGACAGGGGGGCTACGAGCAGTACTTC CAIRGQGGYEQYF
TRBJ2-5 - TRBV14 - TGTGCCAGCAGCATTAGCGGGACCCAGTACTTC CASSISGTQYF
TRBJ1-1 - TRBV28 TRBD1 TGTGCCAGCAGGAGACAGGGCCTGAACACTGAAGCTTTCTTT CASRRQGLNTEAFF
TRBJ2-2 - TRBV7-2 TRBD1 TGTGCCAGCAGCCCTAGACGGACAGGACCCTCAAACACCGGGGAGCTGTTTTTT CASSPRRTGPSNTGELFF
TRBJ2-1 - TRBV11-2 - TGTGCCAGCAGCACCCAGGGAATGAATGAGCAGTTCTTC CASSTQGMNEQFF
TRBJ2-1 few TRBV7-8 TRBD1 TGTGCCAGCAGCTTAGCAGGGCAGGGGGCAGCGAATGAGCAGTTCTTC CASSLAGQGAANEQFF
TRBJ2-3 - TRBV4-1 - TGCGCCAGCAGCCAAGCGGGGGGCACGGCAGATACGCAGTATTTT CASSQAGGTADTQYF
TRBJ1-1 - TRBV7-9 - TGTGCCAGCAGCTCCTGGGCTGAGAACACTGAAGCTTTCTTT CASSSWAENTEAFF
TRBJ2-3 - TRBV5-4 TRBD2 TGTGCCAGCAGCTTGGATCTAGCGGGGGATACGCAGTATTTT CASSLDLAGDTQYF
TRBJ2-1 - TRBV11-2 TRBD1 TGTGCCAGCAGCTTAGATCGACCCGGGACAGGGAGGGAGTTCTTC CASSLDRPGTGREFF
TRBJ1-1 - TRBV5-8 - TGTGCCAGCAGCTTGCGAAGCGGGTCCTACACTGAAGCTTTCTTT CASSLRSGSYTEAFF
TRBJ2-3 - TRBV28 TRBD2 TGTGCCAGCACCAAGGGACTAGCGGGGCCCGCAGATACGCAGTATTTT CASTKGLAGPADTQYF
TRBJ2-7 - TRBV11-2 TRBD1 TGTGCCAGCAGCTCGGGGACAGGGGTTTACGAGCAGTACTTC CASSSGTGVYEQYF
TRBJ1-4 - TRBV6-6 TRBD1 TGTGCCAGCAGTCCGTCTGACAGGGAGTCTGAAAAACTGTTTTTT CASSPSDRESEKLFF
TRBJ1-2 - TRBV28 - TGTGCCAGCAGTTTAGAGCGGGGGACCTATGGCTACACCTTC CASSLERGTYGYTF
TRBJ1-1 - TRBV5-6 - TGTGCCAGCAGCTATGGCTGGAACACTGAAGCTTTCTTT CASSYGWNTEAFF
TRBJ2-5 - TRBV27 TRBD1 TGTGCCAGCAGGAAACAGGGGCGGGAGACCCAGTACTTC CASRKQGRETQYF
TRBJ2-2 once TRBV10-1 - TGCGCCAGCACCGGGGCTAGCGGGGAGCTGTTTTTT CASTGASGELFF
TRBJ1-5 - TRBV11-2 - TGTGCCAGCAGCTTAGTTGGTAGCAATCAGCCCCAGCATTTT CASSLVGSNQPQHF
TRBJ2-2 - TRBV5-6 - TGTGCCAGCAGCTTTTCACAGGTTTTCGGCGGGGAGCTGTTTTTT CASSFSQVFGGELFF
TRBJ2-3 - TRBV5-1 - TGCGCCAGCAGCTTGACGCCAGGGAGCACAGATACGCAGTATTTT CASSLTPGSTDTQYF
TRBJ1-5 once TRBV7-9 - TGTGCCAGCAGTCCTGCCGACGGTAATCAGCCCCAGCATTTT CASSPADGNQPQHF
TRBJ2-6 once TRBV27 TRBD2 TGTGCCAGCAGTTGGGGCGGGACTAGGGCCAACGTCCTGACTTTC CASSWGGTRANVLTF
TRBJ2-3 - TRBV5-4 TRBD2 TGTGCCAGCAGCGCAAGGTCCGGGACTAGCGGAAGAGATACGCAGTATTTT CASSARSGTSGRDTQYF
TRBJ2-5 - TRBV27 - TGTGCCAGCAGCTGGAGGGGCCGGTACCAAGAGACCCAGTACTTC CASSWRGRYQETQYF
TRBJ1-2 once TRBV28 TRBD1 TGTGCCAGCAGCTTACCCGGGACAGTGGGACTTGGCGGCTACACCTTC CASSLPGTVGLGGYTF
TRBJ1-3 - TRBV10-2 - TGCGCCAGCAGTGTAAGCGGCCTTGGAAACACCATATATTTT CASSVSGLGNTIYF
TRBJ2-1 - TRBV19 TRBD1 TGTGCCAGTAGTATAGACTCACCGGGACAGGGGGCCTACAATGAGCAGTTCTTC CASSIDSPGQGAYNEQFF
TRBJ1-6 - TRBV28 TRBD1 TGTGCCAGCAGTACGGGACAGGGGCATTCACCCCTCCACTTT CASSTGQGHSPLHF
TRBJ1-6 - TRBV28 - TGTGCCAGCAGTTTAATAGGCAGGGAGAATTCACCCCTCCACTTT CASSLIGRENSPLHF
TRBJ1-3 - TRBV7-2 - TGTGCCAGCAGCCCAAGCAACACCATATATTTT CASSPSNTIYF
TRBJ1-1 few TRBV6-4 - TGTGCCAGCAGTGATTTCAGGGATGGAGAAGCTTTCTTT CASSDFRDGEAFF
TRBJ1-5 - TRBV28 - TGTGCCAGCAACCCAGGGGATCAGCCCCAGCATTTT CASNPGDQPQHF
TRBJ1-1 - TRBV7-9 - TGTGCCAGCAGCACCCGAATTGGACGATTGCTGAACACTGAAGCTTTCTTT CASSTRIGRLLNTEAFF
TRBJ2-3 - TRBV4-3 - TGCGCCAGCAGCCAAGATCTTTCGGGGGGCGGTTTTTACACAGATACGCAGTATTTT CASSQDLSGGGFYTDTQYF
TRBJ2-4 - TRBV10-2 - TGCGCCAGCAGCTTGGGGGCAGGAAACATTCAGTACTTC CASSLGAGNIQYF
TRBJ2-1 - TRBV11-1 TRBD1 TGTGCCAGCAGCTCAGGGACAGCCCGAGGGGGCAATGAGCAGTTCTTC CASSSGTARGGNEQFF
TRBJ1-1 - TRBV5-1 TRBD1 TGCGCCAGCAGCACCTCAGGGGGCAGCTTGAACACTGAAGCTTTCTTT CASSTSGGSLNTEAFF
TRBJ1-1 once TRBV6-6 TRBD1 TGTGCCAGCGGAAAACAGGGGGCTCGGGACACTGAAGCTTTCTTT CASGKQGARDTEAFF
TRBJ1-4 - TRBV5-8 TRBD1 TGTGCCAGCAGCTTGCAAGACAGGGGGAGTGAAAAACTGTTTTTT CASSLQDRGSEKLFF
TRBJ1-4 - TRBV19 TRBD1 TGTGCCAGTAGTAATCGACAGGGGACTAATGAAAAACTGTTTTTT CASSNRQGTNEKLFF
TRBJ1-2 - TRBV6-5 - TGTGCCAGCAGGCAAAACAGGCTCTATGGCTACACCTTC CASRQNRLYGYTF
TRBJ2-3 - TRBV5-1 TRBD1 TGCGCCAGCAGCCTTGGGACAGCGTCCAGCACAGATACGCAGTATTTT CASSLGTASSTDTQYF
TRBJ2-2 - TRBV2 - TGTGCCAGCAGTTCGAAGGTGAACACCGGGGAGCTGTTTTTT CASSSKVNTGELFF
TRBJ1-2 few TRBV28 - TGTGCCACCGGGGTTGAGGGTGGCTACACCTTC CATGVEGGYTF
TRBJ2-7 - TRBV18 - TGTGCCAGCTCACCGAATTACGAGCAGTACTTC CASSPNYEQYF
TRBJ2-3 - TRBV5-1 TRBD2 TGCGCCAGCAGCTCCCCTTGGGGGGGTGGCACAGATACGCAGTATTTT CASSSPWGGGTDTQYF
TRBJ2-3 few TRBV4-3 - TGCGCCAGCAGCGAAGTGGGCCGCACAGATACGCAGTATTTT CASSEVGRTDTQYF
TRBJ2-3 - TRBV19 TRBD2 TGTGCCAGTAGTGGCGGGGGTGCATCCACAGATACGCAGTATTTT CASSGGGASTDTQYF
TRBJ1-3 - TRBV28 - TGTGCCAGCAGTAGGCCTGGGACTGCCTCTGGAAACACCATATATTTT CASSRPGTASGNTIYF